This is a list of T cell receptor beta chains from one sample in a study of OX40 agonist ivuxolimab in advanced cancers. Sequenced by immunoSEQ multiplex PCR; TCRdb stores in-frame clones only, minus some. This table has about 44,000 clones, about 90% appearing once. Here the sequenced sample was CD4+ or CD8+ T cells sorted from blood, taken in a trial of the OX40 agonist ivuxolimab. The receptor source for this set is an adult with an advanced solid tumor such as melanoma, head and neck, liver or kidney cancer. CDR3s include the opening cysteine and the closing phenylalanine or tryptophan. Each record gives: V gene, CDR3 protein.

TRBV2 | CASSEGLPSGANVLTF
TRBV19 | CASSSRADTQYF
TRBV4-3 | CASSQDDAASYEQYF
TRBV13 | CASSHRGETQYF
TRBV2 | CASSPTPGAGDEQFF
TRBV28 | CASSLALTGYEQYF
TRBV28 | CASSERGLAKNIQYF
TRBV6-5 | CASSSYPTGPSYEQYF
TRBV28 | CASTPMVGGNTEAFF
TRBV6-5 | CASSPSGTGYGYTF
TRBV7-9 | CASSSGENYEQYF
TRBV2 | CASRRIDTQYF
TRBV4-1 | CASSQGTSGNNEQFF
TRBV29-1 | CSVEDPRDNSYEQYF
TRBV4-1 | CASSQDPNQETQYF
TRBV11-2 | CASKGYNEQFF
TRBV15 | CATSSSSGGEERYEQFF
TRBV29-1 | CSVYGPRAGLAGVKPDTQYF
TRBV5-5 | CASSLVAGRLSYEQYF
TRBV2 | CASSENPGFEETQYF
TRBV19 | CASSLRQGHYEQYF
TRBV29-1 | CSVEGQRAYEQYF
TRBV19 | CASEPGTGELFF
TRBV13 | CASSGRERYEQYF
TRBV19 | CASSIYPGPLYEQFF
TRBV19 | CASSMGVGETQYF
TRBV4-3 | CASSRDRAAYEQYF
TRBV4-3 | CASSQGFGGGNTGELFF
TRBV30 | CAWVSWGDGEQYF
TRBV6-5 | CASSYSTWGGNEQFF
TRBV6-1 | CASGWSEYEQFF
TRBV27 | CASSPRTAYGYTF
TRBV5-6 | CASSLEGGQGAEEQYF
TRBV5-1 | CASSFEDSSGETQYF
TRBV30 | CAWQEALISGNTIYF
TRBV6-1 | CASSGDRGTEAFF
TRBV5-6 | CASSLNWANTGELFF
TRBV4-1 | CASSQGVAGWGYEQYF
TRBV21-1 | CASSSSDRGENTGELFF
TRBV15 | CATSRRGPGFNQPQHF
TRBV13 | CASSRLGGRAGELFF
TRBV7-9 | CASSLDRGSYEQYF
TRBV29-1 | CSAYLAGDLSDTQYF
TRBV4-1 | CASSLGLGVGYEQYF
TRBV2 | CASRATSGVTDTQYF
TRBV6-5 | CASSSYGRSEAFF
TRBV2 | CASSQTIVTGELFF
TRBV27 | CASSWGQANSYEQYF
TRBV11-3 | CASSLGAGGRTDTQYF
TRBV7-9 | CASSLLNLDTQYF
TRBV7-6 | CASSGGGRQEGYTF
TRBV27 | CASSLQTGNEQYF
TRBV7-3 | CASSSSPGHAYEQYF
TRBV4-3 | CASSRDESYNEQFF